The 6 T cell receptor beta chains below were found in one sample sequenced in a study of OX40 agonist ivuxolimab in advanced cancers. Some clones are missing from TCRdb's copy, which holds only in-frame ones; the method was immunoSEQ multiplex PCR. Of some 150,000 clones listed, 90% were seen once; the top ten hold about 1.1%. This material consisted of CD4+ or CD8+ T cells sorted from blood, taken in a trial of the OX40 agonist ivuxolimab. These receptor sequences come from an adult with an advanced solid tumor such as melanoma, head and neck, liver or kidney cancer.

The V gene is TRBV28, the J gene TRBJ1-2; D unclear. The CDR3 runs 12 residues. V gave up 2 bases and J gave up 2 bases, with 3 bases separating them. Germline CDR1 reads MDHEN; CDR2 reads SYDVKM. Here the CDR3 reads CASSLRNYGYTF. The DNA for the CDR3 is TGTGCCAGCAGTTTAAGGAACTATGGCTACACCTTC.

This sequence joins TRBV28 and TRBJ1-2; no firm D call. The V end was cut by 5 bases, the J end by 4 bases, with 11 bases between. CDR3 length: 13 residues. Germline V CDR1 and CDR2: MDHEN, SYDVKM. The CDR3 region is CASSPPTGYGYTF. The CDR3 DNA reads TGTGCCAGCAGTCCTCCAACGGGCTATGGCTACACCTTC.

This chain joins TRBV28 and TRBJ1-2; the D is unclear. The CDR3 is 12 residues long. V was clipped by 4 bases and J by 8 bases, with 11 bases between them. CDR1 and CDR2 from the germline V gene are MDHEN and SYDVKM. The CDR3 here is CASSSTFRGYTF. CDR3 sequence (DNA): TGTGCCAGCAGTTCCACCTTTAGAGGCTACACCTTC.

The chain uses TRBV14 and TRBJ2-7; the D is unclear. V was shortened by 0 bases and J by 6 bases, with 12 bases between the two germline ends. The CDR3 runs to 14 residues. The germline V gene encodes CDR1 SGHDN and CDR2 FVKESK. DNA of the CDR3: TGTGCCAGCAGCCAAGATTCTGGGGAAGTCGAGCAGTACTTC. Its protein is CASSQDSGEVEQYF. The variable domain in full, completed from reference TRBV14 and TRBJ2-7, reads EAGVTQFPSHSVIEKGQTVTLRCDPISGHDNLYWYRRVMGKEIKFLLHFVKESKQDESGMPNNRFLAERTGGTYSTLKVQPAELEDSGVYFCASSQDSGEVEQYFGPGTRLTVT.

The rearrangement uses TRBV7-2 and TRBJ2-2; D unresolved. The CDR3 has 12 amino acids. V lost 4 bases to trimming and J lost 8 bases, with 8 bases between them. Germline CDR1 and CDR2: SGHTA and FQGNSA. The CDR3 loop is CASSSYGGELFF. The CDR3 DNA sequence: TGTGCCAGCAGCTCATACGGGGGGGAGCTGTTTTTT.

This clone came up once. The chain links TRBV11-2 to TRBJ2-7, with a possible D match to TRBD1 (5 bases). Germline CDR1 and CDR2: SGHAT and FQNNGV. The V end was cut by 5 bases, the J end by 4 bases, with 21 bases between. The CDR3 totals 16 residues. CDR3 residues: CASSPLRGMRLYEQYF. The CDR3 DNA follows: TGTGCCAGCAGCCCTCTTAGGGGAATGCGTCTGTACGAGCAGTACTTC.